These 22 T cell receptor beta chains share one sample of origin, sequenced in a study of OX40 agonist ivuxolimab in advanced cancers. The protocol was immunoSEQ multiplex PCR, while the TCRdb copy is restricted to in-frame clones and leaves out a portion. The sample comprises about 66,000 clones, 88% of which are singletons, and 0.67% rests with the top ten. The specimen comprised CD4+ or CD8+ T cells sorted from blood, sampled in a trial of the OX40 agonist ivuxolimab. The receptor source for this set is an adult with an advanced solid tumor such as melanoma, head and neck, liver or kidney cancer.

The table lists this clone with a count of one. DNA for the CDR3: TGTGCCAGCAGCCCGACAGTTTCCTACGAGCAGTACTTC. Its translation is CASSPTVSYEQYF. The V and J genes are TRBV5-6 and TRBJ2-7; D is possibly TRBD1 (5 bases). Deletions cut 4 bases from V and 1 base from J, with 9 bases between. This CDR3 has 13 residues. Germline CDR1 is SGHDT and CDR2 is YYEEEE.

The chain combines TRBV6-1 with TRBJ2-3; D gene ambiguous. Deletions cut 1 base from V and 4 bases from J, with 12 bases between. Looked up from germline, CDR1 is MNHNS and CDR2 is SASEGT. This CDR3 spans 15 amino acids. The CDR3 here is CASSEGGGIPDTQYF. DNA of the CDR3: TGTGCCAGCAGTGAAGGAGGCGGAATCCCAGATACGCAGTATTTT.

This chain connects TRBV27 to TRBJ1-1; 9 nucleotides match TRBD1. CDR1 and CDR2 from the germline V gene are MNHEY and SMNVEV (reference sequence). This CDR3 has 15 residues. The trim removed 5 bases at V and 3 bases at J, leaving 7 bases unmatched. CDR3 bases: TGTGCCAGCAGTCCGTTGGGACAGGGAGACACTGAAGCTTTCTTT. Translating gives CASSPLGQGDTEAFF.

The rearrangement joins TRBV7-9 to TRBJ1-6, with D possibly TRBD1 on 6 matching bases. This CDR3 comprises 17 residues. The germline gives CDR1 SEHNR, CDR2 FQNEAQ (reference sequence). The ends were cut back, 5 bases at V and 9 bases at J, with 23 bases in the middle. This CDR3 is CASSTPPGQGKISPLHF. The CDR3 nucleotides are TGTGCCAGCAGCACACCACCGGGTCAGGGGAAGATTTCACCCCTCCACTTT.

The V and J genes are TRBV6-5 and TRBJ1-1, with unresolved D. CDR1 and CDR2 (germline): MNHEY, SVGAGI. Trimming removed 4 bases from V and 4 bases from J, with 7 bases in between. The CDR3 consists of 12 residues. The CDR3 protein is CASSFVGTEAFF. The CDR3 nucleotides are TGTGCCAGCAGTTTCGTTGGCACTGAAGCTTTCTTT.

V is TRBV19 and J is TRBJ1-1; D may be TRBD1 (5 bases). Germline CDR1 and CDR2: LNHDA and SQIVND (reference sequence). This CDR3 is 13 amino acids long. The V and J ends lost 5 bases and 4 bases respectively, with 11 bases between them. DNA for the CDR3: TGTGCCAGTAGTCAGGGTGGCGGCACTGAAGCTTTCTTT. This encodes CASSQGGGTEAFF.

The V gene is TRBV28, the J gene TRBJ2-7, with 8 bases aligning to TRBD1. Germline-derived CDR1 and CDR2 are MDHEN and SYDVKM. V shed 1 base, J shed 5 bases, and the junction held 7 bases outside the gene matches. The CDR3 is made up of 15 amino acids. The CDR3 protein is CASSLSGQGGHEQYF. CDR3 nucleotide sequence: TGTGCCAGCAGTTTATCAGGACAGGGTGGCCACGAGCAGTACTTC. Combining the CDR3 with reference TRBV28 and TRBJ2-7 gives the whole variable domain DVKVTQSSRYLVKRTGEKVFLECVQDMDHENMFWYRQDPGLGLRLIYFSYDVKMKEKGDIPEGYSVSREKKERFSLILESASTNQTSMYLCASSLSGQGGHEQYFGPGTRLTVT.

This chain uses TRBV5-1 with TRBJ1-1; 7 bases are a match to TRBD1. V was pared by 4 bases and J by 4 bases, with 13 bases of the junction left unmatched. The CDR3 contains 16 residues. Germline loops: CDR1 SGHRS, CDR2 YFSETQ. The CDR3 region is CASSPTGEGAVTEAFF. The CDR3, as DNA: TGCGCCAGCAGCCCCACTGGGGAGGGGGCAGTCACTGAAGCTTTCTTT.

This sequence joins TRBV7-2 and TRBJ2-1; D call uncertain. Germline V lookup: CDR1 SGHTA, CDR2 FQGNSA. V was pared by 5 bases and J by 13 bases, with 12 bases between. The CDR3 sequence is 11 residues long. CDR3 sequence (DNA): TGTGCCAGCAGCCCGGGCCCTCAACAGTTCTTC. This codes for CASSPGPQQFF.

The rearrangement joins TRBV7-6 to TRBJ2-2; D is unclear. The V end lost 0 bases, the J end lost 0 bases, and 2 bases lay between the germline ends. Germline CDR1 is SGHVS and CDR2 is FNYEAQ. The CDR3 spans 14 residues. The CDR3 loop reads CASSLAANTGELFF. The DNA of the CDR3 is TGTGCCAGCAGCTTAGCAGCGAACACCGGGGAGCTGTTTTTT.

The chain combines TRBV30 with TRBJ2-1, with D maybe TRBD2 (5 bases). The CDR3 runs to 15 residues. Between the trimmed V and J ends, which lost 0 bases and 0 bases, there was a span of 9 bases. From germline, CDR1 is GTSNPN and CDR2 SVGIG (reference sequence). CDR3 amino acids: CAWSVRGSSYNEQFF. CDR3 nucleotides: TGTGCCTGGAGTGTAAGAGGGAGCTCCTACAATGAGCAGTTCTTC.

This chain links TRBV5-4 with TRBJ2-1; D is ambiguous. The CDR3 covers 12 residues. From germline, CDR1 is SGHNT and CDR2 YYREEE (reference sequence). V was pared by 4 bases and J by 10 bases, with 12 bases between. CDR3 DNA sequence: TGTGCCAGCAGCAAGAGGACGGGCGAGCAGTTCTTC. This translates into CASSKRTGEQFF.

The chain carries TRBV7-3 and TRBJ2-3; 9 bases align to TRBD2. Germline V lookup: CDR1 SGHTA, CDR2 FQGTGA. J gave up 4 bases and V 5 bases, and 7 bases lay outside the gene matches. The CDR3 length is 15 residues. The CDR3 reads CASSPDLAGPDTQYF. CDR3 DNA: TGTGCCAGCAGCCCAGACCTAGCGGGACCAGATACGCAGTATTTT.

The rearrangement uses TRBV18 and TRBJ2-1; 8 bases line up with TRBD2. The CDR3 has 15 residues. In germline, CDR1 is KGHSH, CDR2 LQKENI. Losses at the gene ends were 6 bases for V and 8 bases for J; bases not matched to a gene: 12. In DNA form, the CDR3 reads TGTGCCAGCTCCATCGACCGGGAGGGCCGCGATGAGCAGTTCTTC. This sequence encodes CASSIDREGRDEQFF.

The genes are TRBV11-2 and TRBJ2-2, with D uncertain. Germline V lookup: CDR1 SGHAT, CDR2 FQNNGV. V lost 6 bases, J lost 4 bases, and 15 bases lay in between. The CDR3 loop spans 15 amino acids. CDR3 in amino acids: CASSQTSPLTGELFF. CDR3 DNA sequence: TGTGCCAGCAGTCAAACCTCCCCTCTCACCGGGGAGCTGTTTTTT.

This chain links TRBV9 with TRBJ1-1, with no clear D. V was trimmed by 0 bases and J by 7 bases, leaving 13 bases between them. This CDR3 is 14 amino acids long. From germline, CDR1 is SGDLS and CDR2 YYNGEE. CDR3 amino acids: CASSVVAGYSEAFF. In nucleotides, the CDR3 is TGTGCCAGCAGCGTAGTGGCAGGCTATAGTGAAGCTTTCTTT.

This chain connects TRBV7-3 to TRBJ2-5; TRBD2 agrees at 9 bases. Per germline, CDR1 SGHTA and CDR2 FQGTGA. Germline trimming cut 0 bases from V and 5 bases from J; bases unmatched to any gene: 4. This CDR3 region has 15 residues. The CDR3 loop reads CASSLTSGRQETQYF. The CDR3 region has the DNA TGTGCCAGCAGCTTAACTAGCGGGAGACAGGAGACCCAGTACTTC.

The chain carries TRBV7-3 and TRBJ2-1, with D unresolved. CDR3 length: 13 residues. Looked up from germline, CDR1 is SGHTA and CDR2 is FQGTGA. The V end was cut by 5 bases, the J end by 3 bases, with 8 bases between. CDR3 bases: TGTGCCAGCAGCCTCATGATCTACAATGAGCAGTTCTTC. Protein sequence: CASSLMIYNEQFF.

This chain links TRBV5-1 with TRBJ2-3, with TRBD2 as a possible D gene (5 bases). This CDR3 region has 11 residues. Germline lookup yields CDR1 SGHRS and CDR2 YFSETQ. Deletions cut 5 bases from V and 8 bases from J, with 9 bases between. CDR3 in amino acids: CASRLEGTQYF. In nucleotides, the CDR3 is TGCGCCAGCAGGCTTGAGGGTACGCAGTATTTT.

This clone was recorded once. V usage is TRBV19 and J usage is TRBJ2-5, with D possibly being TRBD1 (6 bases). Looked up from germline, CDR1 is LNHDA and CDR2 is SQIVND (reference sequence). The V gene lost 6 bases and the J gene lost 5 bases, with 13 bases spanning the gap. The CDR3 totals 13 residues. As DNA, the CDR3 is TGTGCCAGTAGAATGACAGGAGCGGAGACCCAGTACTTC. It yields the protein CASRMTGAETQYF.

The chain has TRBV7-9 and TRBJ2-6, with a possible D match to TRBD2 (5 bases). Trimming pared 5 bases from V and 0 bases from J, leaving 14 bases between. Germline values: CDR1 SEHNR, CDR2 FQNEAQ (reference sequence). The CDR3 runs to 17 residues. The CDR3 here is CASSPPGKNSGANVLTF. In DNA, the CDR3 is TGTGCCAGCAGCCCCCCCGGGAAAAACTCTGGGGCCAACGTCCTGACTTTC. Full variable domain (rest looked up from reference TRBV7-9 and TRBJ2-6): DTGVSQNPRHKITKRGQNVTFRCDPISEHNRLYWYRQTLGQGPEFLTYFQNEAQLEKSRLLSDRFSAERPKGSFSTLEIQRTEQGDSAMYLCASSPPGKNSGANVLTFGAGSRLTVL.

The CDR3 DNA reads TGTGCCAGCACTCCCGCCGAAAAACTGTTTTTT. This sequence encodes CASTPAEKLFF. The J gene is TRBJ1-4, the V gene TRBV2; D remains ambiguous. CDR1 is SNHLY, CDR2 FYNNEI, per germline. CDR3 length: 11 amino acids. V dropped 7 bases and J dropped 8 bases, with 8 bases sitting between them.